The following is a T cell receptor (beta chain) sequence with its context. Its antigen is as yet unknown. This record belongs to a study of T-cell memory formation after mild COVID-19. V dropped 6 bases and J dropped 4 bases, with 14 bases sitting between them. CDR3 length: 14 amino acids. Per germline, CDR1 MNHEY and CDR2 SVGAGI. Via MiXCR, TCRdb re-called the 5' RACE reads, giving one row per CDR3 protein. The repertoire holds fewer than 350,000 distinct CDR3 sequences, with more than 15% as singletons. Findings and caveats of the study: In second-wave clones peaking day 37, SARS-CoV-2 specificity remained unconfirmed.

The V gene is TRBV6-5, the J gene TRBJ2-3; D gene ambiguous. Sequences were obtained from PBMCs or a T cell subset sorted from them (not recorded which). The sequence was collected from a man aged 18 to 29 who had mild COVID-19 (a few samples of this study predate the infection). Cell type and time point are not known. The CDR3 reads CASSTPNEADTQYF. DNA for the CDR3: TGTGCCAGCAGCACGCCAAACGAGGCAGATACGCAGTATTTT.